The 19 T cell receptor beta chains in this list originate from one sample, sequenced in a study of T cell repertoires in cytomegalovirus infection. Their specific antigens are unknown. TCRdb reprocessed the reads via MiXCR and lists one record per CDR3 protein. The table lists around 710,000 distinct CDR3 sequences, just under 30% of them singletons, with approximately 14% in the top ten. Sequencing was performed on cultured CD8+ T cells from PBMCs, taken from culture after CMV antigen stimulation. Receptors were obtained from a human donor in good health (CMV status not recorded). Some clones in this sample may be carry-over from other donors' samples.

There are many counts of this clonotype. This chain uses TRBV7-8 with TRBJ1-5, with 10 bases lining up with TRBD1. Trimming cost V 5 bases and J 6 bases; bases outside gene matches: 4. CDR3 length equals 14 residues. Germline assignment: CDR1 SGHVS and CDR2 FQNEAQ. The DNA of the CDR3 is TGTGCCAGCAGCGTGGGACAGGGGTTTCAGCCCCAGCATTTT. Translating it yields CASSVGQGFQPQHF. The whole variable domain, filled in from reference TRBV7-8 and TRBJ1-5, reads GAGVSQSPRYKVAKRGQDVALRCDPISGHVSLFWYQQALGQGPEFLTYFQNEAQLDKSGLPSDRFFAERPEGSVSTLKIQRTQQEDSAVYLCASSVGQGFQPQHFGDGTRLSIL.

In the case of this clonotype: The junction does not match germline at one end; this may be a read error. The rearrangement links TRBV7-7 to TRBJ1-3, with D unclear. The length of the CDR3 is 13 residues. Germline assignment: CDR1 SSHAT and CDR2 FNYEAQ (reference sequence). The CDR3 sequence is CASSPGWNNTIYF. Written as DNA, the CDR3 is TGTGCTAGCAGTCCTGGCTGGAATAACACCATATATTTT.

This clonotype has a single count. This chain uses TRBV10-3 with TRBJ1-5; 10 nucleotides line up with TRBD1. CDR1 is ENHRY, CDR2 SYGVKD, per germline. The CDR3 is made up of 13 amino acids. The trim removed 10 bases at V and 3 bases at J, leaving 3 bases unmatched. The CDR3 loop reads CASGQGDNQPQHF. The CDR3 bases are TGTGCCAGTGGACAGGGGGACAATCAGCCCCAGCATTTT.

V and J are TRBV4-2 and TRBJ1-5; D unresolved. Germline CDR1 LGHNA, CDR2 YNFKEQ. This CDR3 contains 16 residues. Trimming removed 0 bases at V and 0 bases at J, with 9 bases between. CDR3 in DNA: TGTGCCAGCAGCCAAGATGGGCGGAATAGCAATCAGCCCCAGCATTTT. This codes for CASSQDGRNSNQPQHF.

At least ten counts were recorded for this clonotype. The V gene is TRBV12-3 or TRBV12-4, the J gene TRBJ1-1; D call uncertain. V gave up 7 bases and J gave up 4 bases, with 13 bases separating them. This CDR3 contains 13 residues. CDR3 loop: CASTLLGATEAFF. The DNA for the CDR3 is TGTGCCAGCACCCTTTTGGGTGCCACTGAAGCTTTCTTT.

This clonotype was observed a handful of times. The chain uses TRBV7-9 and TRBJ2-7; D perhaps matches TRBD2 (5 bases). The V end was cut by 8 bases, the J end by 1 base, with 12 bases between. This CDR3 comprises 13 residues. The germline CDR1 and CDR2 sequences are SEHNR and FQNEAQ (reference sequence). The CDR3 spells CASSLDTSYEQYF. Here the CDR3 DNA reads TGTGCCAGCTCACTAGACACTTCCTACGAGCAGTACTTC.

On this clonotype: Mismatch with germline at one junction end may stem from a read error. The chain is built from TRBV7-7 and TRBJ2-2; a weak D match, TRBD2 (5 bases). Per the germline V gene, CDR1 is SSHAT and CDR2 is FNYEAQ (reference sequence). This CDR3 is built from 13 residues. The CDR3 bases are TGTGCTAGCAGCTCGACTATCACCGGGGAGCTGTTTTTT. This encodes CASSSTITGELFF. The whole variable domain, remainder taken from reference TRBV7-7 and TRBJ2-2, is GAGVSQSPRYKVTKRGQDVTLRCDPISSHATLYWYQQALGQGPEFLTYFNYEAQPDKSGLPSDRFSAERPEGSISTLTIQRTEQRDSAMYRCASSSTITGELFFGEGSRLTVL.

This clonotype was seen a few times. V gene TRBV11-3 combines with J gene TRBJ2-7; 7 nucleotides line up with TRBD1. Germline CDR1 reads SGHNT; CDR2 reads YENEEA. V dropped 1 base and J dropped 2; count of bases not matched to a gene: 11. The CDR3 is 17 residues long. CDR3 DNA: TGTGCCAGCAGCTTAGTGGTTTCGAGGGGGCCAGCCTACGAGCAGTACTTC. Translating it yields CASSLVVSRGPAYEQYF.

The CDR3 DNA reads as TGTGCCAGCAAGCCAGCAGGACAGCCCCAGCATTTT. This sequence encodes CASKPAGQPQHF. J is TRBJ1-5 and V is TRBV12-3 or TRBV12-4; no reliable D call. V was pared by 7 bases and J by 7 bases, with 11 bases between. The CDR3 is 12 amino acids.

This clonotype was picked up many times. V gene TRBV7-6 combines with J gene TRBJ2-3, with D hard to call. In germline, CDR1 is SGHVS, CDR2 FNYEAQ. This CDR3 spans 16 amino acids. V lost 5 bases and J lost 4, with 19 bases in between. Here the CDR3 reads CASSPATGQRADTQYF. CDR3 DNA sequence: TGTGCCAGCAGCCCCGCAACGGGCCAAAGGGCAGATACGCAGTATTTT.

This sequence joins TRBV5-4 and TRBJ1-6, with TRBD1 as a possible D gene (6 bases). Germline CDR1 is SGHNT and CDR2 is YYREEE (reference sequence). V lost 4 bases, J lost 10 bases, and 21 bases lay in between. The CDR3 is made up of 16 amino acids. The CDR3 loop reads CASSAYNGGPFSPLHF. In DNA form, the CDR3 reads TGTGCCAGCAGCGCCTATAACGGGGGGCCTTTCTCACCCCTCCACTTT.

The chain combines TRBV10-3 with TRBJ2-3; D unclear. The CDR3 totals 13 residues. The germline gives CDR1 ENHRY, CDR2 SYGVKD. The ends were cut back, 4 bases at V and 6 bases at J, with 11 bases in the middle. CDR3 sequence: CAISAQGGDTQYF. In nucleotides, the CDR3 is TGTGCCATCAGTGCCCAAGGTGGCGATACGCAGTATTTT.

The table lists this clonotype with a few counts. The CDR3 nucleotides are TGTGCCAGCAGCCGCACGGACAGCTCCTACAATGAGCAGTTCTTC. It codes for CASSRTDSSYNEQFF. This chain connects TRBV7-6 to TRBJ2-1; perhaps TRBD1 as D (6 bases). Germline V gene lookup returns CDR1 SGHVS and CDR2 FNYEAQ. There are 15 residues in the CDR3. V shed 5 bases and J shed 0 bases, with 11 bases lying between them.

This clonotype was counted a few times. The chain uses TRBV12-3 or TRBV12-4 and TRBJ2-4; D gene unclear. This CDR3 comprises 17 residues. The V end was cut by 1 base, the J end by 1 base, with 14 bases between. CDR3 residues: CASSLVARLAAKNIQYF. DNA for the CDR3: TGTGCCAGCAGTTTAGTAGCCCGCCTGGCCGCCAAAAACATTCAGTACTTC.

This clonotype came up a few times. V and J are TRBV7-6 and TRBJ1-1, with D perhaps matching TRBD1 (6 bases). This CDR3 contains 12 residues. Germline V lookup: CDR1 SGHVS, CDR2 FNYEAQ. V lost 8 bases, J lost 13 bases, and 20 bases lay in between. The CDR3 spells CASGDLEGVDFF. CDR3 DNA sequence: TGTGCCAGCGGGGACCTTGAGGGGGTCGATTTCTTT.

The chain carries TRBV4-1 and TRBJ2-2; D is uncertain. Germline-derived CDR1 and CDR2 are MGHRA and YSYEKL. The V end was cut by 7 bases, the J end by 3 bases, with 6 bases between. The CDR3 is made up of 12 amino acids. CDR3 nucleotide sequence: TGCGCCAGCATACGGGACACCGGGGAGCTGTTTTTT. This sequence encodes CASIRDTGELFF.

The chain is built from TRBV20-1 and TRBJ2-1; unclear D gene. The germline V gene encodes CDR1 DFQATT and CDR2 SNEGSKA (reference sequence). This CDR3 has 13 amino acids. The germline V and J ends were trimmed by 3 bases and 3 bases, with 9 bases remaining between them. CDR3 region: CSASLSNYNEQFF. CDR3 in DNA: TGCAGTGCTAGCCTATCCAACTACAATGAGCAGTTCTTC.

The chain joins TRBV7-1 to TRBJ1-1; D may be TRBD1 (5 bases). TRBV7-1 is identified as an open reading frame with a role that is uncertain. The V and J ends lost 10 bases and 0 bases respectively, with 9 bases between them. CDR3 length: 12 amino acids. In DNA, the CDR3 is TGTGCCAAGACAGAATTGAACACTGAAGCTTTCTTT. It encodes CAKTELNTEAFF.

This clonotype was recorded at least ten times. The chain couples TRBV7-9 to TRBJ1-4, with 9 positions matching TRBD1. CDR3 length: 16 residues. With 3 bases clipped from V and 2 bases from J, the junction kept 4 bases outside the gene matches. Germline V lookup: CDR1 SEHNR, CDR2 FQNEAQ (reference sequence). The CDR3 DNA is TGTGCCAGCAGCTTCGGGACAGGGATGACTAATGAAAAACTGTTTTTT. Translation: CASSFGTGMTNEKLFF.